The clone carrying this TCR beta chain was observed a single time. Its antigen remains unknown. This was the immunoSEQ v3 assay. Sequencing was performed with immunoSEQ multiplex PCR; in TCRdb, only in-frame clones are kept and a portion is missing. The sample has about 100,000 clones; about 71% are singletons. The record originates from a study of TIL therapy for anti-PD-1-resistant metastatic lung cancer. Study-wide findings and caveats: TIL cultures after expansion showed higher clonality and lower diversity than baseline tumor (median roughly 6.3% vs 31%). The cohort had more treatment-naive, never-smoker and oncogene-addicted patients than typical.

Described time point: pre-treatment sample, taken before nivolumab and TIL therapy. Tumor tissue came from excised metastases, mostly pleural nodules or supraclavicular lymph nodes. The trim removed 6 bases at V and 5 bases at J, leaving 9 bases unmatched. The germline CDR1 and CDR2 sequences are MNHEY and SVGAGI. This CDR3 has 14 residues. V usage is TRBV6-5 and J usage is TRBJ1-2; 7 bases match TRBD1. Sequenced material: tumor tissue, taken at baseline. The sequence was obtained from a person between 30 and 79 years old with non-small cell lung cancer. Here the CDR3 reads CASSLQGPAYGYTF. The CDR3 DNA is TGTGCCAGCAGCTTACAGGGGCCTGCGTATGGCTACACCTTC.